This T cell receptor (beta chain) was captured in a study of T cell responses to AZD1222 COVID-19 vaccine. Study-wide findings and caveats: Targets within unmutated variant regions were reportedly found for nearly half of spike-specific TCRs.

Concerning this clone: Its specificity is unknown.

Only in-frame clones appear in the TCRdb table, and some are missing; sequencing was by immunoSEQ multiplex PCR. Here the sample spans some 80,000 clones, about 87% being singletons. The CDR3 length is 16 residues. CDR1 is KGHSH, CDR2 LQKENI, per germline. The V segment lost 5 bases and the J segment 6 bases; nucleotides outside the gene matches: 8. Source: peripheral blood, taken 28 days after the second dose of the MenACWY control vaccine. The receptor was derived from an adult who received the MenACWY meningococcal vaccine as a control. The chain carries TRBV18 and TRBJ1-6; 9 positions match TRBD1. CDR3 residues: CASSLQGARGNSPLHF. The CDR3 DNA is TGTGCCAGCTCATTACAGGGGGCGCGAGGTAATTCACCCCTCCACTTT.